Below are 7 T cell receptor beta chains sequenced from a single sample in a study of blood T cells in healthy people across ages. The use of a sample-barcoded 5' primer and a J-beta primer mix characterized a second PCR of roughly 6 to 11 cycles. Each CDR3 protein gets one entry after TCRdb re-called the 5' RACE reads with MiXCR. The sample shows about 800,000 distinct CDR3 sequences, about 25% of them seen only once. A further study also used this sample, focusing on T cells of mothers and their children.

Sequencing input: blood. The receptors stem from a boy aged 5-17 years in good health.

This chain's CDR3 is CSARDGQRMNTGELFF. CDR3 DNA: TGCAGTGCTAGAGATGGACAACGGATGAACACCGGGGAGCTGTTTTTT. The chain carries TRBV20-1 and TRBJ2-2; the D gene is possibly TRBD1 (5 bases). The germline V gene has CDR1 DFQATT and CDR2 SNEGSKA (reference sequence). The CDR3 has 16 residues. The germline V and J ends were trimmed by 0 bases and 1 base, with 12 bases remaining between them.

Comments on this clonotype: At one end, the junction sequence differs from germline, possibly due to a read error. V usage is TRBV7-9 and J usage is TRBJ2-5; D possibly matches TRBD1 or TRBD2 (6 bases each). The CDR3 runs to 19 residues. Looked up from germline, CDR1 is SEHNR and CDR2 is FQNEAQ (reference sequence). The CDR3 DNA sequence: TGTGCCAGCAACTTAGTCGGATCGATCCGGGGGCCGACACAAGAGACCCAGTACTTC. Its translation: CASNLVGSIRGPTQETQYF.

This clonotype was seen a handful of times. In DNA, the CDR3 is TGTGCCAGCAGCCAAGAAACTAGCGGGGGTCAATACAATGAGCAGTTCTTC. Translated: CASSQETSGGQYNEQFF. The V call is TRBV4-2, the J call TRBJ2-1; 11 bases line up with TRBD2. This CDR3 contains 17 residues. The V and J ends lost 0 bases and 4 bases, in that order; junction bases with no gene match: 5. Germline V gives CDR1 LGHNA, CDR2 YNFKEQ.

The rearrangement uses TRBV5-1 and TRBJ2-5; D may be TRBD2 (5 bases). Germline CDR1 and CDR2: SGHRS and YFSETQ. CDR3 length: 13 amino acids. The V gene lost 5 bases and the J gene lost 5 bases, with 13 bases spanning the gap. The CDR3 loop reads CASSSGMEETQYF. CDR3 DNA: TGCGCCAGCAGTTCCGGGATGGAGGAGACCCAGTACTTC.

This chain uses TRBV7-8 with TRBJ1-5; 8 nucleotides agree with TRBD1. The CDR3 consists of 16 residues. Germline V gives CDR1 SGHVS, CDR2 FQNEAQ. The V gene end was trimmed by 5 bases and the J gene end by 5 bases; junction bases not matched to a gene: 11. CDR3 protein: CASSPVGSGGHQPQHF. The CDR3 DNA is TGTGCCAGCAGCCCAGTCGGTTCAGGGGGCCATCAGCCCCAGCATTTT.

CDR3 DNA: TGTGCCAGCAGCTCCTCGACAGGGCGGCCCCAGCATTTT. This gives the protein CASSSSTGRPQHF. The chain employs TRBV7-6 and TRBJ1-5; 7 bases are shared with TRBD1. Germline V lookup: CDR1 SGHVS, CDR2 FNYEAQ. The junction had 6 bases not matched to a gene; V was cut back by 4 bases and J by 9 bases. The CDR3 has 13 residues.

The table lists this clonotype with a few counts. The chain employs TRBV10-3 and TRBJ2-7; tentative D call: TRBD1 (6 bases). The V gene's germline CDR1 is ENHRY and CDR2 SYGVKD. Trimming pared 3 bases from V and 4 bases from J, leaving 7 bases between. This CDR3 comprises 12 residues. CDR3 in amino acids: CAISDRGYEQYV. Written as DNA, the CDR3 is TGTGCCATCAGTGACAGGGGTTACGAGCAGTACGTC.